The table lists the clone carrying this T cell receptor beta chain with a few counts. Its antigen is not identified. These data come from a study of human T cells and chemical hapten exposure. Time point in this sample: patch test 3, about 24 weeks after DPC sensitization. Documented treatment: therapeutic diphenylcyclopropenone sensitization with weekly scalp DPC. Germline CDR1 and CDR2: MNHEY and SVGAGI. After removal of 2 bases from V and 5 bases from J, the junction contained 5 bases not matched to a gene. CDR3 length: 14 residues. From the RACE reads, TCRdb called clonotypes with MiXCR, one entry per CDR3 protein. Among under 130,000 distinct CDR3 sequences listed, under 40% were seen once. Study findings and constraints: TCRs whose frequency exceeded 1 in 1000 remained the same following DPC sensitization.

The specimen was whole blood, collected in connection with sensitization to the hapten diphenylcyclopropenone (DPC). The receptor comes from a middle-aged man with alopecia areata. Some clones in this sample may be carry-over from other donors' samples. The chain links TRBV6-5 to TRBJ2-7, with 8 bases aligning to TRBD1. The DNA of the CDR3 is TGTGCCAGCAGTTACGGGGGACAGGTCGACGAGCAGTACTTC. This translates into CASSYGGQVDEQYF.